Presented here are 8 T cell receptor beta chains from one specimen sequenced in a study of vaccination effects on CD4 cells after COVID-19. No antigen has been assigned to these receptors. Ahead of sequencing, the ViraFEST assay grew antigen-specific CD4+ T cells using viral peptide pools. It was after approximately 10 days of culture that CD4+ T cells were isolated. Neither prior SARS-CoV-2 infection nor positive nucleocapsid antibodies were present in the vaccine recipients. The assay was immunoSEQ multiplex PCR, and TCRdb's table has in-frame clones only and misses some. The profile shows about 63,000 clones, approximately 71% of them singletons. Sequenced here: CD4+ T cells from PBMCs cultured with HCoV-OC43 spike peptides, sampled before COVID-19 vaccination. Subset here: HCoV-OC43 spike overlapping peptide pool stimulation. The origin of the receptors is a human donor who received a COVID-19 vaccine.

The CDR3 reads CASSLGSRRGSYNEQFF. The CDR3 coding sequence is TGCGCCAGCAGCTTGGGGAGCAGGAGGGGCTCCTACAATGAGCAGTTCTTC. This sequence joins TRBV5-1 and TRBJ2-1; D possibly corresponds to TRBD2 (6 bases). Germline V CDR1 and CDR2: SGHRS, YFSETQ. The CDR3 runs to 17 residues. The V gene lost 0 bases and the J gene lost 0 bases, with 13 bases spanning the gap.

The V call is TRBV5-1, the J call TRBJ2-3; no clear D. This CDR3 has 14 amino acids. Trimming removed 3 bases from V and 5 bases from J, with 13 bases in between. CDR1 SGHRS and CDR2 YFSETQ come from the germline V gene. CDR3 residues: CASSSFGLRDTQYF. The CDR3 nucleotides read TGCGCCAGCAGCTCCTTTGGGCTTCGAGATACGCAGTATTTT. Looking up the rest from reference TRBV5-1 and TRBJ2-3 gives the full variable domain: KAGVTQTPRYLIKTRGQQVTLSCSPISGHRSVSWYQQTPGQGLQFLFEYFSETQRNKGNFPGRFSGRQFSNSRSEMNVSTLELGDSALYLCASSSFGLRDTQYFGPGTRLTVL.

This chain links TRBV5-1 with TRBJ1-3; 8 nucleotides match TRBD1. This CDR3 has 18 residues. The V gene's germline CDR1 is SGHRS and CDR2 YFSETQ. The ends lost 3 bases at V and 4 bases at J; junction bases unmatched: 15. The DNA of the CDR3 is TGCGCCAGCAGCTGGGGATTCGGACAGGGAGGCGCGGGAAACACCATATATTTT. Encoded protein: CASSWGFGQGGAGNTIYF.

This sequence joins TRBV2 and TRBJ2-1; TRBD1 matches 8 bases. The CDR3 has 12 residues. CDR1 SNHLY and CDR2 FYNNEI come from the germline V gene. Trimming cost V 6 bases and J 5 bases; bases outside gene matches: 0. The CDR3 is CASRDRDNEQFF. The DNA for the CDR3 is TGTGCCAGCAGGGACAGGGACAATGAGCAGTTCTTC.

This clone occurred a few times. This sequence joins TRBV6-1 and TRBJ1-4, with unresolved D. Trimming stripped 4 bases from V and 3 bases from J, with 18 bases between. Germline values: CDR1 MNHNS, CDR2 SASEGT. CDR3 size: 17 residues. The CDR3 DNA is TGTGCCAGCAGTGGCGGGAAGCCCCGCGCCGCTAATGAAAAACTGTTTTTT. Protein sequence: CASSGGKPRAANEKLFF.

This clone has more than one count but fewer than ten. The genes are TRBV2 and TRBJ2-2; 7 nucleotides line up with TRBD1. The length of the CDR3 is 15 residues. Trimming removed 2 bases from V and 5 bases from J; junction bases left unmatched: 5. CDR1 SNHLY and CDR2 FYNNEI come from the germline V gene. As DNA, the CDR3 is TGTGCCAGCAGTGAATTAGGGGGCGCGACCGGGGAGCTGTTTTTT. It encodes CASSELGGATGELFF.

The chain couples TRBV27 to TRBJ1-1; D is perhaps TRBD1 (5 bases). Germline CDR1 reads MNHEY; CDR2 reads SMNVEV (reference sequence). The CDR3 spans 13 residues. The V end was cut by 3 bases, the J end by 5 bases, with 10 bases between. This chain's CDR3 is CASSFTGYTEAFF. CDR3 DNA: TGTGCCAGCAGTTTTACAGGCTATACTGAAGCTTTCTTT.

The genes are TRBV7-9 and TRBJ2-2; TRBD1 matches at 7 bases. Germline V lookup: CDR1 SEHNR, CDR2 FQNEAQ (reference sequence). The CDR3 totals 15 residues. J was trimmed by 4 bases and V by 1 base; bases with no gene match: 3. Here the CDR3 reads CASSLVQGITGELFF. The CDR3 DNA reads as TGTGCCAGCAGCTTAGTACAGGGGATCACCGGGGAGCTGTTTTTT.